This T cell receptor (beta chain) emerged from a study of blood T cell repertoires in COVID-19. Trimming took 6 bases from V and 7 from J, leaving 18 bases between them. The CDR3 totals 14 residues. Germline-derived CDR1 and CDR2 are SGHVS and FQNEAQ. TCRdb's table, derived via immunoSEQ multiplex PCR, lists solely in-frame clones and lacks some. Of a few hundred thousand clones in the sample, roughly 86% are singletons; the top ten hold about 2.1%. The receptor comes from a man aged 35 to 55 in a cohort exposed to, infected with or recovered from COVID-19 (not recorded which). Sequencing used PBMCs or T cells enriched from blood (not recorded which). The gene calls are TRBV7-8 and TRBJ1-2; a weak D match, TRBD1 (5 bases). Here the CDR3 reads CASSAHGQGSGYTF. CDR3 nucleotides: TGTGCCAGCAGTGCACATGGGCAGGGTAGTGGCTACACCTTC.